A selection of T cell receptor beta chains follows, all from one sample in a study of T-cell reconstitution after alpha-beta-depleted transplantation in children. One entry per CDR3 protein results from TCRdb running MiXCR on the PCR reads. The table has under 350,000 distinct CDR3 sequences, about 10% seen once. The input for sequencing was PBMCs from the stem cell graft donor, taken from the stem cell graft. The receptors shown here come from a human donor who donated a stem cell graft to a child with SCID. Each CDR3 is given without its conserved first and last residue. Fields, in order: D gene, V gene, CDR3 protein. D genes are given only for firm matches.

D gene: TRBD1; V gene: TRBV6-5; CDR3 protein: ASSSLTGGNTEAF
D gene: NA; V gene: TRBV7-9; CDR3 protein: ASSSSFGTDYGYT
D gene: NA; V gene: TRBV2; CDR3 protein: ASSAAPVGLGETQY
D gene: NA; V gene: TRBV2; CDR3 protein: ASSEVLWGVDQETQY
D gene: NA; V gene: TRBV20-1; CDR3 protein: SASDGTYEQY
D gene: NA; V gene: TRBV6-1; CDR3 protein: ASKAPAGANSPLH
D gene: TRBD2; V gene: TRBV20-1; CDR3 protein: SARDRLAGVNTGELF
D gene: NA; V gene: TRBV12-3/TRBV12-4; CDR3 protein: ASSLMGDYGYT
D gene: NA; V gene: TRBV6-5; CDR3 protein: ASSYSTSLGTDTQY
D gene: TRBD1; V gene: TRBV14; CDR3 protein: ASSRGQGKFRELF
D gene: NA; V gene: TRBV3-1; CDR3 protein: ASSQDGRREKLF
D gene: NA; V gene: TRBV24-1; CDR3 protein: ATSDPGPGELF
D gene: NA; V gene: TRBV28; CDR3 protein: ASSLIGRGDTDTQY
D gene: TRBD1; V gene: TRBV20-1; CDR3 protein: SAPPLTGGDTEAF